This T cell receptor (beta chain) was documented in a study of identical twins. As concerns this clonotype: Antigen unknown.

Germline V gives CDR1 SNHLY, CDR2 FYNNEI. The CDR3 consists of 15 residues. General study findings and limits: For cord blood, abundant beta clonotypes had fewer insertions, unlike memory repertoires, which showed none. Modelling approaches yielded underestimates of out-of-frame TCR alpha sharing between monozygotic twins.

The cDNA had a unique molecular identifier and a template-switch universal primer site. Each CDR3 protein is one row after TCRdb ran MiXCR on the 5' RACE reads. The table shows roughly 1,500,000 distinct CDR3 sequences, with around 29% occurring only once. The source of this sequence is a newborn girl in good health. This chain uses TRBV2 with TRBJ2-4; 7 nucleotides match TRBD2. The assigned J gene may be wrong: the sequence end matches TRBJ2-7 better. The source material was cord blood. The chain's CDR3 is CASSRLAPASYEQYF. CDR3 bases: TGTGCCAGCAGCCGACTAGCTCCCGCCTCCTACGAGCAGTACTTC.